The present entry profiles one TCR beta chain with its context. Its antigen is not yet known. Base qualities are not at hand, and no much larger clone is one base apart. Collaborating institutions collected whole blood in K2EDTA tubes following their own protocols. For TCRbeta analysis, collaborator samples were shipped as frozen whole blood, as isolated PBMCs, or as DNA extracted from either sample type. The data belong to a study of blood T cell repertoires in COVID-19 (dated by TCRdb to 2018 to 2021). Broadly, across the study: Samples from collaborators originated in the United States, Italy and Spain and spanned both the acute and convalescent phases of COVID-19. The prospective study material was composed of cDNA or gDNA derived from T cells, B-cell-depleted T cells, or PBMCs. The dataset comprised deeply sampled blood TCRbeta repertoires from subjects exposed to, actively infected with, or recovered from COVID-19. The repertoires were made available in a free public database intended to serve as a resource for research on the immune response to SARS-CoV-2. Samples came from the ongoing ImmuneRACE study (first 160 participants) plus 1,254 subjects from 6 global collaborators. Sample metadata almost always included a de-identified subject ID, COVID-19 status, age in years and sex. Where available, HLA class I and class II types were obtained from metadata supplied by the sample provider rather than from assay-based typing. Findings and caveats that apply to the study as a whole: The amount of clinical and demographic metadata varied by source and participant and was provided uncurated.

TCRbeta CDR3 regions were amplified from genomic DNA by means of the immunoSEQ Assay, a bias-controlled multiplex PCR. Concerning the study's data processing: Within the assay, amplification of reference gene primers was used to estimate how many nucleated cells each sample contained. Sequence reads were collapsed and filtered to measure the absolute abundance of every unique TCRbeta CDR3 rearrangement. For each sample, productive Simpson clonality was calculated as the square root of Simpson's diversity index across productive rearrangements. TCRdb mirrors the immuneACCESS table, restricted to in-frame sequences. Some clones are absent from its copies; in checked studies, under half trace to an unresolved V gene, and the reason for the others is unknown. V and J calls plus clone size are reproduced from that table; the DNA served to infer D and trimming. Here the sample has approximately 110,000 clones; more than 80% occur a single time. Approximately 9% of the sample comes from the top ten.

The TCR comes from a woman in her seventies with acute or convalescent COVID-19. Sequencing was carried out using peripheral blood.

CDR3 loop: CASSLGQGSYNEQFF. The nucleotides read TGTGCCAGCAGCCTGGGACAGGGGTCCTACAATGAGCAGTTCTTC. Here the chain combines TRBV7-9 and TRBJ2-1; TRBD1 aligns with 10 central bases. The CDR3, from cysteine to phenylalanine, totals 15 residues. Kept here is only the CDR3 DNA, which spans 45 bases and is read in frame from base 1. Relative to germline, V is missing 5 bases and J is missing 1 base, with 2 bases of the junction outside any gene match. Sequences SEHNR (CDR1) and FQNEAQ (CDR2) are obtained from the germline V gene (reference sequence).